The 18 T cell receptor beta chains listed next were all sequenced from one sample in a study of blood T cell repertoires in COVID-19. Here immunoSEQ multiplex PCR was the method, and the copy in TCRdb shows in-frame clones only, minus some. The sample holds about 270,000 clones; around four fifths are singletons and the top ten take more than 8%. The specimen sequenced was peripheral blood. These receptor sequences come from a woman in her 50s who had recovered from COVID-19.

The V call is TRBV7-8, the J call TRBJ2-1, with a weak D call TRBD1 (6 bases). Trimming shortened V by 5 bases and J by 8 bases, and 22 bases separated the two germline ends. The V gene's germline CDR1 is SGHVS and CDR2 FQNEAQ. The CDR3 is 16 amino acids. The CDR3 reads CASSQKRTDLRDEQFF. CDR3 DNA: TGTGCCAGCAGCCAGAAGAGGACAGATCTCCGGGATGAGCAGTTCTTC.

The V gene is TRBV10-3, the J gene TRBJ1-1; D not certain. Trimming left V 2 bases short and J 4 bases short, with 8 bases between. This CDR3 is 13 amino acids long. Germline V gene sequence: CDR1 ENHRY, CDR2 SYGVKD. This CDR3 is CAISEERVTEAFF. CDR3 nucleotide sequence: TGTGCCATCAGTGAGGAGCGAGTCACTGAAGCTTTCTTT.

This clone occurred a few times. The chain couples TRBV11-2 to TRBJ1-6, with D tentatively TRBD1 (5 bases). Germline V gene data show CDR1 as SGHAT and CDR2 as FQNNGV. V was cut by 1 base and J by 9 bases, with 13 bases left in between. CDR3 length equals 15 residues. DNA of the CDR3: TGTGCCAGCAGCTTAGTTGACAGCGTGGGTTCACCCCTCCACTTT. It yields the protein CASSLVDSVGSPLHF.

This rearrangement joins TRBV30 to TRBJ2-7; 7 nucleotides align to TRBD1. There are 12 residues in the CDR3. Trimming removed 5 bases from V and 6 bases from J; junction bases left unmatched: 7. Germline values: CDR1 GTSNPN, CDR2 SVGIG (reference sequence). CDR3 sequence (DNA): TGTGCCTGGGGGAACCACAGGGGCGAGCAGTACTTC. Translating gives CAWGNHRGEQYF.

The chain couples TRBV7-3 to TRBJ2-6, with D perhaps TRBD1 (6 bases). Trimming shortened V by 5 bases and J by 4 bases, and 12 bases separated the two germline ends. This CDR3 region has 15 residues. Germline V gene data show CDR1 as SGHTA and CDR2 as FQGTGA. The CDR3 sequence: CASSLIRGGANVLTF. The CDR3 DNA sequence: TGTGCCAGCAGCCTCATCAGGGGCGGGGCCAACGTCCTGACTTTC.

The chain couples TRBV5-1 to TRBJ2-5; possibly TRBD2 for D (5 bases). V was trimmed by 6 bases and J by 5 bases, leaving 14 bases between them. CDR1 is SGHRS, CDR2 YFSETQ, per germline. There are 13 residues in the CDR3. The CDR3 region is CASNTGVAETQYF. The DNA for the CDR3 is TGCGCCAGCAACACCGGGGTCGCTGAGACCCAGTACTTC.

This clone has a single count. This rearrangement joins TRBV28 to TRBJ1-2; 9 bases match TRBD1. Per the germline V gene, CDR1 is MDHEN and CDR2 is SYDVKM. V trimming: 7 bases; J trimming: 5 bases; junction bases outside the gene matches: 8. The CDR3 extends over 14 amino acids. CDR3 sequence reads: CASKPGQGGYGYTF. CDR3 DNA sequence: TGTGCCAGCAAACCGGGACAGGGTGGTTATGGCTACACCTTC.

The CDR3 here is CASREGTGELFF. CDR3 DNA sequence: TGCGCCAGCAGGGAGGGCACCGGGGAGCTGTTTTTT. This chain links TRBV5-1 with TRBJ2-2, with D perhaps matching TRBD2 (6 bases). Germline CDR1 is SGHRS and CDR2 is YFSETQ. V lost 5 bases and J lost 4, with 6 bases in between. CDR3 length: 12 amino acids. Using reference TRBV5-1 and TRBJ2-2 for the parts outside the CDR3, the full variable domain is KAGVTQTPRYLIKTRGQQVTLSCSPISGHRSVSWYQQTPGQGLQFLFEYFSETQRNKGNFPGRFSGRQFSNSRSEMNVSTLELGDSALYLCASREGTGELFFGEGSRLTVL.

The rearrangement joins TRBV28 to TRBJ1-4; D is possibly TRBD1 (5 bases). Trimming left V 8 bases short and J 8 bases short, with 18 bases between. The CDR3 runs 14 residues. Germline assignment: CDR1 MDHEN and CDR2 SYDVKM. CDR3 amino acids: CASVARTPREKLFF. CDR3 nucleotides: TGTGCCAGCGTTGCCAGGACACCGAGGGAAAAACTGTTTTTT.

The chain uses TRBV14 and TRBJ1-4; D is uncertain. Trimming left V 1 base short and J 4 bases short, with 7 bases between. Germline lookup yields CDR1 SGHDN and CDR2 FVKESK. The CDR3 spans 14 residues. This CDR3 reads CASSQGQNNEKLFF. The DNA of the CDR3 is TGTGCCAGCAGCCAAGGGCAGAATAATGAAAAACTGTTTTTT.

The chain is built from TRBV7-2 and TRBJ2-2; 12 bases fit TRBD2. CDR1 is SGHTA, CDR2 FQGNSA, per germline. The CDR3 consists of 17 residues. Losses at the gene ends were 1 base for V and 8 bases for J; bases not matched to a gene: 8. The CDR3 region has the DNA TGTGCCAGCAGCTTAGTGGCTAGCGGGGGGGCATTAGGGGAGCTGTTTTTT. Residues: CASSLVASGGALGELFF.

In this sample, this clone turned up once. The rearrangement links TRBV7-3 to TRBJ2-6; 11 nucleotides align to TRBD1. This CDR3 is 16 amino acids long. Germline CDR1 is SGHTA and CDR2 is FQGTGA. Trimming removed 0 bases from V and 8 bases from J; junction bases left unmatched: 3. The chain's CDR3 is CASSLTRTGGSNVLTF. CDR3 DNA: TGTGCCAGCAGCTTAACGCGGACAGGGGGCTCCAACGTCCTGACTTTC.

This clone was recorded at least ten times. The chain combines TRBV6-2 or TRBV6-3 with TRBJ1-6; TRBD1 agrees at 9 bases. Trimming at V came to 2 bases and at J to 5 bases, leaving 10 bases not matched to a gene. The CDR3 runs 18 residues. The germline V gene encodes CDR1 MNHEY and CDR2 SVGEGT. For the CDR3, the DNA is TGTGCCAGCAGTTACGCGAAACGGACAGGGGATCATAATTCACCCCTCCACTTT. As protein: CASSYAKRTGDHNSPLHF.

This clone appeared once. The chain's CDR3 is CASSVQVGLAVHEQYF. In nucleotides, the CDR3 is TGTGCCAGCAGCGTGCAAGTTGGACTAGCTGTACACGAGCAGTACTTC. This chain joins TRBV9 and TRBJ2-7, with 8 positions matching TRBD2. Germline V gene lookup returns CDR1 SGDLS and CDR2 YYNGEE. This CDR3 contains 16 residues. Trimming cost V 2 bases and J 5 bases; bases outside gene matches: 12.

The rearrangement links TRBV7-7 to TRBJ2-1; 8 bases are a match to TRBD2. V shed 5 bases, J shed 7 bases, and the junction held 7 bases outside the gene matches. Germline V gene data show CDR1 as SSHAT and CDR2 as FNYEAQ (reference sequence). The CDR3 runs 14 residues. The CDR3 nucleotides are TGTGCCAGCAGCGCTGGCCGGGGGGGGAATGAGCAGTTCTTC. Its translation: CASSAGRGGNEQFF. The full variable domain, in which reference TRBV7-7 and TRBJ2-1 provide the parts outside the CDR3, is GAGVSQSPRYKVTKRGQDVTLRCDPISSHATLYWYQQALGQGPEFLTYFNYEAQPDKSGLPSDRFSAERPEGSISTLTIQRTEQRDSAMYRCASSAGRGGNEQFFGPGTRLTVL.

The chain uses TRBV19 and TRBJ2-1; 13 nucleotides match TRBD2. The CDR3 runs 15 residues. Germline loops: CDR1 LNHDA, CDR2 SQIVND (reference sequence). The V gene end was trimmed by 2 bases and the J gene end by 7 bases; junction bases not matched to a gene: 2. DNA for the CDR3: TGTGCCAGTAGTATATGGACTAGCGGGGGTAATGAGCAGTTCTTC. Translating it yields CASSIWTSGGNEQFF.

This chain joins TRBV30 and TRBJ2-1; TRBD2 agrees at 10 bases. Unmatched junction bases numbered 16, after V lost 3 bases and J lost 2 bases. The CDR3 contains 19 residues. Per the germline V gene, CDR1 is GTSNPN and CDR2 is SVGIG (reference sequence). The CDR3 spells CAWSGRWASGSLTYNEQFF. As DNA, the CDR3 is TGTGCCTGGAGCGGGCGGTGGGCTAGCGGGAGTCTCACCTACAATGAGCAGTTCTTC.

V usage is TRBV6-5 and J usage is TRBJ2-7; TRBD2 matches at 7 bases. Germline CDR1 reads MNHEY; CDR2 reads SVGAGI. The CDR3 loop spans 14 amino acids. Trimming at V came to 5 bases and at J to 0 bases, leaving 4 bases not matched to a gene. CDR3 nucleotides: TGTGCCAGCAGTCCGACTAGCCTCTCCTACGAGCAGTACTTC. It encodes CASSPTSLSYEQYF.